This T cell receptor (beta chain) was observed in a study of cytomegalovirus exposure and HLA in healthy donors. Study observations and caveats: Among donors in an Asian-associated ancestry cluster, a later analysis reportedly found fewer N-insertions than the roughly 650-donor mean. A missense variant in DCLRE1C was later tied to TCR beta V- and J-gene trimming. In vitro work confirmed that a few CMV-associated chains recognize CMV antigens. Cytomegalovirus association was listed for about 150 TCR beta chains.

CDR1 is SGHAT, CDR2 FQNNGV, per germline. The CDR3 is 13 residues long. With 3 bases removed from V and 2 bases from J, the gap between germline ends came to 7 bases. This clone was observed once. Its antigen remains unknown. PCR involved 60 Vbeta and 13 Jbeta primers. Sequencing used immunoSEQ multiplex PCR; TCRdb keeps in-frame clones, though not all of them. The sample comprises 130,000 or so clones, roughly 86% of which are singletons, and approximately 3.2% rests with the top ten. Source material: PBMCs. This receptor was identified in a man younger than 35 in good health and CMV-seropositive. The chain uses TRBV11-2 and TRBJ1-2; D gene unclear. In nucleotides, the CDR3 is TGTGCCAGCAGCTTCACCGGGAACTATGGCTACACCTTC. Protein product: CASSFTGNYGYTF.